The rows below give T cell receptor beta chains drawn from one sample of a study of control samples from healthy donors and cancer patients. Clones were read by immunoSEQ multiplex PCR, and TCRdb kept only the in-frame ones, dropping some. This table holds 100,000 or so clones, roughly nine tenths found once. What was sequenced was blood. All receptors derive from a woman aged 30 to 39 in good health. The CDR3 runs from the conserved cysteine through the conserved F or W. The order of the fields is CDR3 DNA, CDR3 protein, V gene, J gene, D gene, clone size. D genes are given only for firm matches. Some rows have no size entry. The others give once, few or many, or a class for an expanded clone.

TGTGCCAGCAGTACTGAGAGCACAGATACGCAGTATTTT	CASSTESTDTQYF	TRBV13	TRBJ2-3	NA	once
TGTGCAAGTCGCACCCGGGACAGAAACTATGGCTACACCTTC	CASRTRDRNYGYTF	TRBV12-2	TRBJ1-2	NA	once
TGCGCCAGCAGCTTGTTCGGTCCTCACGAGCAGTACTTC	CASSLFGPHEQYF	TRBV5-1	TRBJ2-7	NA	NA
TGCGCCAGCAGCTCGGGACAACCTAACTATGGCTACACCTTC	CASSSGQPNYGYTF	TRBV5-1	TRBJ1-2	NA	once
TGTGCCAGCAGCTCGACTAGCGGGAGAGGGTGGGATACGCAGTATTTT	CASSSTSGRGWDTQYF	TRBV7-9	TRBJ2-3	TRBD2	NA
TGTGCCAGCAGGGGGGACAGTCCCTATGGCTACACCTTC	CASRGDSPYGYTF	TRBV12-3/TRBV12-4	TRBJ1-2	TRBD1	NA
TGTGCCAGCAGCCAAGGGCAGGGGTCCCCTAAGCAGTTCTTC	CASSQGQGSPKQFF	TRBV14	TRBJ2-1	NA	NA
TGCGCCAGCAGGCGAGGGGGTGGTGAAAAACTGTTTTTT	CASRRGGGEKLFF	TRBV5-1	TRBJ1-4	NA	once
TGTGCCAGCGGAATTACCGGCAGGGGGAACTCACCCCTCCACTTT	CASGITGRGNSPLHF	TRBV3-1/TRBV3-2	TRBJ1-6	TRBD1	NA
TGTGCCAGCAGCACAAATCGGACAGGGCACATGAACACTGAAGCTTTCTTT	CASSTNRTGHMNTEAFF	TRBV21-1	TRBJ1-1	NA	NA